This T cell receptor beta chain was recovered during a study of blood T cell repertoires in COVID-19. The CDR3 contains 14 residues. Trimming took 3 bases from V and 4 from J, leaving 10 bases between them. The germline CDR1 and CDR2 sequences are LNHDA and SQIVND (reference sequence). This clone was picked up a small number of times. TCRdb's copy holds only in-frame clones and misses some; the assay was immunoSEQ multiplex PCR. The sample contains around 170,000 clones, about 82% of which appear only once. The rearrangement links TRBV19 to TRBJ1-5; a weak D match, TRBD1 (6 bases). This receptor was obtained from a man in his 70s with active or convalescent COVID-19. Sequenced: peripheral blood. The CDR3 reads CASSILDRNQPQHF. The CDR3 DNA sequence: TGTGCCAGTAGTATCTTAGACAGGAATCAGCCCCAGCATTTT.